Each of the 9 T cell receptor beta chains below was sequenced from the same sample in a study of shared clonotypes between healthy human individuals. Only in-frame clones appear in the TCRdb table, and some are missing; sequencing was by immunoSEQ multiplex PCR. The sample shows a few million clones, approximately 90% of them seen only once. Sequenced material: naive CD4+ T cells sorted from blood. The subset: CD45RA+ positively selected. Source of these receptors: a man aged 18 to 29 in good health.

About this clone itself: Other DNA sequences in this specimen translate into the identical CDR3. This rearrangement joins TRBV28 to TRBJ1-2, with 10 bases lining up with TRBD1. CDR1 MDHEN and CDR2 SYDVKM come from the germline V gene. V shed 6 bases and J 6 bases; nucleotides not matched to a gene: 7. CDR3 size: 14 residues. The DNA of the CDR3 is TGTGCCAGCAGCTCGCCGGGACAGGGGAATGGCTACACCTTC. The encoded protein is CASSSPGQGNGYTF.

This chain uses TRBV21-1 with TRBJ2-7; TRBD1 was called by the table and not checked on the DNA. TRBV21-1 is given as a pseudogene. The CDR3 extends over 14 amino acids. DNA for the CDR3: TGTGCCAGCAGCAAAGTTCTCCAGGGTAACGAGCAGTACTTC. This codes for CASSKVLQGNEQYF.

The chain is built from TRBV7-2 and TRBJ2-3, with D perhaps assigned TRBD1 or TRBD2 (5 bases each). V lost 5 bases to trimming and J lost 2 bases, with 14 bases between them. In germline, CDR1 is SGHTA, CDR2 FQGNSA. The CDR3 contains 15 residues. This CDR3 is CASSRRDGPTDTQYF. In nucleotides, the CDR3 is TGTGCCAGCAGCCGACGGGACGGCCCCACAGATACGCAGTATTTT.

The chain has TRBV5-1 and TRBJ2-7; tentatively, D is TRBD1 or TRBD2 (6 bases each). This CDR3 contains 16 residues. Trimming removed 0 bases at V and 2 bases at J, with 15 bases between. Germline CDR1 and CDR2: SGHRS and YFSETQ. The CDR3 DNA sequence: TGCGCCAGCAGCTTGGCCACGTTCGGGGGCCCCTACGAGCAGTACTTC. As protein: CASSLATFGGPYEQYF.

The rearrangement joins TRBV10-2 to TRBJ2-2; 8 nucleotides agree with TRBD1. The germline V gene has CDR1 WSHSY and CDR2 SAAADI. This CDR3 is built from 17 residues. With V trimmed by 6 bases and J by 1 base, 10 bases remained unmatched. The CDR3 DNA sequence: TGCGCCAGCAGGGGGGACAGGCGGATTAAGAACACCGGGGAGCTGTTTTTT. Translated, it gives CASRGDRRIKNTGELFF.

CDR3 in amino acids: CASSGAPRLGGLFF. CDR3 nucleotides: TGTGCCAGCAGTGGAGCCCCCAGGTTGGGCGGGCTGTTTTTT. V gene TRBV6-1 combines with J gene TRBJ2-2; D not resolved. CDR1 is MNHNS, CDR2 SASEGT, per germline. The CDR3 spans 14 residues. V was shortened by 4 bases and J by 13 bases, with 19 bases between the two germline ends.

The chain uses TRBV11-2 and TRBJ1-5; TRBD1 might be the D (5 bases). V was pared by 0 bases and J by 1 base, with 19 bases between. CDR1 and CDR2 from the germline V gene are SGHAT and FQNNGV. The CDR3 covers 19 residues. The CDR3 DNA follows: TGTGCCAGCAGCTTAGATCTCGGTGGGGGGAGGGCGAGCAATCAGCCCCAGCATTTT. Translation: CASSLDLGGGRASNQPQHF.

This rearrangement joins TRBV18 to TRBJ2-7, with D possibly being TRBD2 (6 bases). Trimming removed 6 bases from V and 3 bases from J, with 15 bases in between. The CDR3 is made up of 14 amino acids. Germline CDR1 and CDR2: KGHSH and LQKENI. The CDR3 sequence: CASSPLRRVYEQYF. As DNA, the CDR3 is TGTGCCAGCTCGCCCCTTAGGAGGGTCTACGAGCAGTACTTC.

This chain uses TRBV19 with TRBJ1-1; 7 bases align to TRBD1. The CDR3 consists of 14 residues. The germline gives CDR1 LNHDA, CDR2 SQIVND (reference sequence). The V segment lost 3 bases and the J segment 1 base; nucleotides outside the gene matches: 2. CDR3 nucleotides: TGTGCCAGTAGTATGGACAGGTGGAACACTGAAGCTTTCTTT. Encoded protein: CASSMDRWNTEAFF.